These T cell receptor beta chains were read from a single sample in a study of vaccination and CD4 T cells after COVID-19. TCRdb recomputed calls from the PCR reads with MiXCR, one row per CDR3 protein. The data contain roughly 20,000 distinct CDR3 sequences, roughly 50% of them singletons. Antigens of these TCRs are unknown. Sequenced here: CD4+ T cells from blood, cultured in vitro, sampled about 7 months after SARS-CoV-2 vaccination. The receptors stem from a human donor who had recovered from COVID-19. Each CDR3 is given with its conserved first and last residue. A clone size is listed for some rows: how often the clone was seen (once, few, many), or a class if it is expanded.

v_gene: TRBV24-1; abundance: few; CDR3aa: CATSDIDRGHEQYF
v_gene: TRBV20-1; abundance: NA; CDR3aa: CSARDPYALPYEQYF
v_gene: TRBV7-2; abundance: NA; CDR3aa: CASSFGTGGLHF
v_gene: TRBV4-3; abundance: NA; CDR3aa: CASSQGGDRDEQYF
v_gene: TRBV19; abundance: NA; CDR3aa: CASRRKTGGGSTEAFF
v_gene: TRBV15; abundance: NA; CDR3aa: CATSRPGLDETQYF
v_gene: TRBV27; abundance: large; CDR3aa: CASRRTGAFGYTF
v_gene: TRBV5-1; abundance: NA; CDR3aa: CASTPGQAQETQYF
v_gene: TRBV6-5; abundance: NA; CDR3aa: CASSYPGWAGYTF
v_gene: TRBV6-5; abundance: few; CDR3aa: CASSYHDRGEQYF
v_gene: TRBV5-1; abundance: NA; CDR3aa: CASSLRSMNTEAFF
v_gene: TRBV7-3; abundance: NA; CDR3aa: CASSLQGREYEQYF
v_gene: TRBV7-6; abundance: NA; CDR3aa: CASSLGQGLGNQPQHF
v_gene: TRBV5-4; abundance: NA; CDR3aa: CASSLGTDYEQYF
v_gene: TRBV4-1; abundance: NA; CDR3aa: CASSQAAADGRGQPQHF
v_gene: TRBV28; abundance: NA; CDR3aa: CASSARQGSSYNEQFF
v_gene: TRBV28; abundance: NA; CDR3aa: CASSLNRGWDEQYF
v_gene: TRBV6-5; abundance: NA; CDR3aa: CASSYGVGARAYEQYF
v_gene: TRBV7-2; abundance: NA; CDR3aa: CASSLNGYNEQFF
v_gene: TRBV2; abundance: NA; CDR3aa: CASSVRDGYEQYF
v_gene: TRBV6-1; abundance: NA; CDR3aa: CASSEGVTTDTQYF
v_gene: TRBV20-1; abundance: NA; CDR3aa: CSAWTSGDTQYF
v_gene: TRBV7-9; abundance: NA; CDR3aa: CASSRDTYQPQHF
v_gene: TRBV12-1; abundance: NA; CDR3aa: CASSSGQSRNAFF
v_gene: TRBV20-1; abundance: NA; CDR3aa: CSARLPNGYTF
v_gene: TRBV20-1; abundance: NA; CDR3aa: CSARKGGPTVELFF
v_gene: TRBV20-1; abundance: NA; CDR3aa: CSANEWGEEQFF
v_gene: TRBV5-1; abundance: NA; CDR3aa: CASSTGQGALETQYF
v_gene: TRBV6-1; abundance: few; CDR3aa: CASTAAGGGRTQYF
v_gene: TRBV7-2; abundance: NA; CDR3aa: CASSLVLGGNEQFF
v_gene: TRBV2; abundance: NA; CDR3aa: CASTALLAGDSETQYF
v_gene: TRBV5-1; abundance: NA; CDR3aa: CASSSLQGGGYTF
v_gene: TRBV20-1; abundance: NA; CDR3aa: CSASSASGNQDTQYF
v_gene: TRBV27; abundance: NA; CDR3aa: CASSLQRLAGGGTDTQYF
v_gene: TRBV6-5; abundance: NA; CDR3aa: CASSYGLGEQYF
v_gene: TRBV11-2; abundance: NA; CDR3aa: CASSLGELLGTQYF
v_gene: TRBV6-1; abundance: NA; CDR3aa: CASSTGQGASPLHF
v_gene: TRBV15; abundance: medium-sized; CDR3aa: CATSRTGRFGGEMETQYF
v_gene: TRBV18; abundance: NA; CDR3aa: CASTPGTGGEAFF
v_gene: TRBV7-3; abundance: few; CDR3aa: CASSEQVGQPQHF
v_gene: TRBV7-3; abundance: NA; CDR3aa: CASSPGGGSGGYTF
v_gene: TRBV6-1; abundance: NA; CDR3aa: CASSPSVSSYNEQFF
v_gene: TRBV6-1; abundance: NA; CDR3aa: CASSERQGAVGEQYF
v_gene: TRBV6-1; abundance: few; CDR3aa: CASNRAPGHSPLHF
v_gene: TRBV6-1; abundance: NA; CDR3aa: CASSEGPASYEQYF
v_gene: TRBV6-1; abundance: few; CDR3aa: CATGTGSYEQYF
v_gene: TRBV20-1; abundance: NA; CDR3aa: CSARVGGGSDTQYF
v_gene: TRBV4-1; abundance: NA; CDR3aa: CASSQVLPRGGYTF
v_gene: TRBV4-3; abundance: medium-sized; CDR3aa: CASSQDGRDPGDTQYF
v_gene: TRBV7-6; abundance: few; CDR3aa: CASALRGPTDTQYF
v_gene: TRBV20-1; abundance: few; CDR3aa: CSARGGVSTDTQYF
v_gene: TRBV4-1; abundance: NA; CDR3aa: CASSNAKMVQAQETQYF
v_gene: TRBV15; abundance: few; CDR3aa: CATSGFTGPENYGYTF
v_gene: TRBV19; abundance: NA; CDR3aa: CASSRIGGTDQETQYF
v_gene: TRBV20-1; abundance: NA; CDR3aa: CSASSDSMREQYF
v_gene: TRBV20-1; abundance: few; CDR3aa: CSARGGMTGHQETQYF